This record covers a single TCR beta chain. The antigen this receptor binds is unknown. The input lacks base qualities; no much larger clone sits a single base away. The Quick-DNA Microprep Kit was used to extract genomic DNA from the sorted cells. Amplification of TCRbeta DNA was done with the immunoSEQ hsTCRbeta kit, following the protocol from the manufacturer. TCRbeta libraries were sequenced on an Illumina MiSeq instrument. The authors' analysis ran thus. Once out-of-frame sequences had been removed, more than 2 million distinct TCRbeta sequences were left, which works out to an average of roughly 72,000 per individual. Each individual was scored using the number of 164 previously reported CMV-associated TCRbeta sequences that the individual carried and the total number of productive distinct TCRbeta sequences. A beta-binomial model was reimplemented in Python, and scikit-learn random forests with default parameters were trained on US cohort data. Classifier performance on the Belgian cohort was summarized as median AUC with percentile confidence intervals calculated over 10,000 bootstrap iterations. Entries here come from immuneACCESS through TCRdb and include only in-frame sequences with V and J called. Some clones fail to appear in such tables; in the studies checked, an unresolved V gene covers under half of the shortfall, and the cause of the remainder is unknown. V and J calls plus clone size are reproduced from that table; the DNA served to infer D and trimming. In this sample the table shows about 64,000 clones, roughly three quarters of which occur a single time. The top ten clones comprise about 1% of the sample.

This specimen belongs to a study of memory CD4+ T cells and cytomegalovirus serostatus (dated by TCRdb to between 2019 and 2020). A note on the overall study: The cohort comprised 35 or so healthy Belgian adults, 9 CMV seropositive and about 24 CMV seronegative. The study sequenced CD4+ memory TCRbeta repertoires of a Belgian cohort with known cytomegalovirus serostatus to replicate a published TCR-based CMV serostatus classifier. General findings and caveats noted by the study authors: The results were read as suggesting that the CMV-associated TCR signature is, for the most part, present in the CD4+ memory repertoire. Only CD4+CD45RO+ memory cells were sequenced, unlike the original study, which covered naive and memory CD4+ and CD8+ populations. For CMV serostatus prediction, a median bootstrapped AUC of about 0.95 was reached with the original framework, and a median bootstrapped AUC of approximately 0.89 was reached with a US-trained random forest. Among the 150 to 200 previously reported CMV-associated TCRbeta sequences, 60 to 85 showed up in the CD4+ memory repertoires, with each one found in between one and five individuals. A median bootstrapped AUC of around 0.95 with a 95% CI of 0.76-1.00 was achieved on the Belgian cohort by the original-framework classifier.

Single viable CD3+CD4+CD8-CD45RO+ cells were sorted as memory CD4+ T cells on a FACSAria II. CMV serostatus was assessed using a Roche Elecsys assay, by which serum IgG against CMV pp150, pp28, p38 and p52 was detected. After thawing, total CD4+ T cells were enriched by positive selection with CD4 magnetic microbeads. Samples originated from another study that specifically interrogated the CD4+ T cell memory repertoire. Peripheral blood mononuclear cells were isolated and cryopreserved following standard operating procedures; serum was stored at -80 °C. CD3-PerCP (BW264/56), CD4-APC (RPA-T4), CD45RO-PE (UCHT1) and CD8-Pacific Orange (3B5) antibodies were used for staining, and non-viable cells were excluded with Sytox blue. From its cysteine to its phenylalanine, the CDR3 spans 12 amino acids. Kept here is only the CDR3 DNA, which spans 36 bases and is read in frame from base 1. Relative to germline, V is 7 bases shorter and J is 8 bases shorter, with 14 bases between their ends. From the germline V gene, CDR1 is SNHLY and CDR2 is FYNNEI.

The source of this sequence is an adult in good health and CMV-seronegative. The chain employs TRBV2 and TRBJ1-2, with no D gene named confidently. The sequenced sample was memory CD4+ T cells from blood. The DNA sequence follows: TGTGCCAGCACGAGAAGACGGGAGGGCTACACCTTC. It encodes CASTRRREGYTF.